This T cell receptor (beta chain) was obtained from a study of graft-versus-host responses after intestinal transplantation. On this clone itself: Its antigen is undetermined.

TCRdb's table, derived via immunoSEQ multiplex PCR, lists solely in-frame clones and lacks some. Among about 89,000 clones listed, approximately 94% were seen once. The V end lost 6 bases, the J end lost 0 bases, and 14 bases lay between the germline ends. The CDR3 loop spans 16 amino acids. The germline gives CDR1 MDHEN, CDR2 SYDVKM. The TCR comes from a human donor who was the organ donor for an intestinal transplant. The source material was unstimulated CD4+ T cells sorted from spleen or lymph node cells, sampled before transplant. The chain links TRBV28 to TRBJ1-4; TRBD1 might be the D (6 bases). The CDR3 DNA follows: TGTGCCAGCAGAATAGGACAGCCTGCAACTAATGAAAAACTGTTTTTT. Its protein product is CASRIGQPATNEKLFF.